This entry is about one TCR beta chain. Its recognized antigen is unknown. No quality values exist for individual bases; no much larger clone is one base distant. This sample was included in a study of shared clonotypes between healthy human individuals (TCRdb year 2020). About the investigation overall: The cohort included three men and a couple of women between 18 and 49 years of age. Libraries were prepared and TCR repertoires were sequenced by different laboratories using diverse techniques, in order to increase sequencing depth and limit assay-specific biases. Blood TCR repertoires of a handful of healthy adults were deeply sequenced to estimate repertoire size and the extent of clonotype sharing between individuals. Between about 0.85 and 9.5 billion PBMCs per donor were obtained by leukapheresis. For each donor, CD4 naive and CD4 memory were each run on three plates, CD8 naive on two plates, and CD8 memory on one plate.

Using the deep immunoSEQ assay, TCR CDR3 regions were amplified from genomic DNA by multiplex PCR. Extracted genomic DNA from each cell subset was distributed evenly across all wells of several immunoSEQ 96-well plates, and each plate was treated as a replicate. For sorted subsets, 200 to 250 ng of genomic DNA, equivalent to about 30,000 T cell genomes, went into each replicate PCR. Purified libraries were quantified with a Qubit 3.0 fluorometer, sized on a Bioanalyzer 2100, and re-quantified with the KAPA Library Quantification kit. Every immunoSEQ 96-well plate was sequenced on a separate single-read 150-cycle Illumina NextSeq 550 flow cell. The study's own analysis went as follows. The immunoSEQ output contained only junctional sequences without quality scores, so filtering could not match that applied to full-length reads. Sequences were annotated with PyIR, a Python wrapper for IgBLAST v1.9, using IMGT germline references to assign V/J genes and CDR3. Reads with weak V/J assignments (E-value above 1e-6), missing CDR3, stop codons, out-of-frame junctions, or ambiguous translated residues were removed. V3J clonotypes were defined as sequences sharing the same inferred V gene, J gene, and CDR3 amino acid sequence. To compute the percentage overlap between repertoires, the number of shared unique clonotypes was divided by the size of the smaller repertoire. Repertoire richness was assessed with RTK rarefaction, the Chao1 estimator, and Recon v2.1 estimates of unobserved clonotypes. Generation probabilities were computed with OLGA for all TCRbeta clonotypes obtained by the gDNA method from four donors. Imported from immuneACCESS, the table was reduced by TCRdb to in-frame sequences with V and J called. These copies leave out some clones; in studies compared against another copy, an unresolved V gene accounts for under half, and the cause of the remainder is not known. The V and J calls and clone size were taken over from that table, and D and trimming were inferred from the DNA. For this sample there are 600,000 to 750,000 clones; roughly 70% appear just once. The ten most abundant clones make up under 2% of the sample.

The donors were healthy, HIV-negative adults who had no recently reported acute infections or vaccinations. Only Caucasian adults living in Nashville, Tennessee, USA were represented among the donors. CD4+ T cells were enriched through magnetic negative selection, after which naive cells were positively selected on CD45RA and the remaining negative fraction served as the memory subset. After blood collection by leukapheresis, PBMCs were isolated using Ficoll-Histopaque density gradient centrifugation and then cryopreserved in the vapor phase of liquid nitrogen. Purity and quantity of every magnetically sorted T cell population were checked by analytical flow cytometry. Genomic DNA was isolated from each sorted fraction and quantified by UV absorbance on a Nanodrop 2000c. The research as a whole found: Even with the large sequencing depth, rarefaction of the sorted-subset datasets indicated that sequencing was incomplete. Higher generation probabilities were observed for clonotypes shared by all four sorted-subset donors than for non-shared clonotypes. Naive subsets generally had larger estimated clonotype richness than memory subsets did. Sampling was restricted to blood, and TCR repertoires in tissues likely differ from the TCR repertoires found in blood. Pairwise subsampling indicated that sequencing depth was expected to affect the degree of clonotype sharing among donors. The genetic and exposure-history diversity represented was limited by the small number of donors. Sharing across a handful of donors was observed for about 5% of naive CD4, 3% to 4% of naive CD8, about 2.3% of memory CD4, and less than 0.45% of memory CD8 clonotypes.

The CDR3 starts with the cysteine, ends with the phenylalanine, and has 16 residues. Just the 48-base CDR3 DNA is kept, in frame starting at base 1. As encoded in the germline V gene, CDR1 is SNHLY while CDR2 is FYNNEI. Trimming at the junction amounts to 0 bases on V and 2 bases on J, and the germline ends lie 8 bases apart. The material sequenced was memory CD4+ T cells sorted from blood. The cell subset or site label for this specimen denotes: CD45RA-negative fraction. This TCR was recovered from a woman aged 25-40 years in good health. Recombination joined TRBV2 with TRBJ2-6; tentative D gene TRBD2, with 5 bases matching. The CDR3 here reads CASSEALGAGANVLTF. The bases are TGTGCCAGCAGTGAAGCGCTCGGGGCTGGGGCCAACGTCCTGACTTTC.